The TCR beta chain under discussion was sequenced for a study of neurological immune-mediated disorders. Findings and caveats of the study: TCR clonal expansion peaked in HTLV-1-associated myelopathy patients and was lowest in multiple sclerosis patients.

This clonotype was recorded at least ten times. Its antigen is undetermined. Healthy control participants comprised blood bank volunteers in Maryland, USA. By 5'RACE with 10-nucleotide random UMIs, the cDNA was made. TCRdb used MiXCR to reprocess the 5' RACE reads, holding one entry per CDR3 protein. The data contain roughly 22,000 distinct CDR3 sequences, around 6.2% of them singletons. V lost 6 bases to trimming and J lost 4 bases, with 13 bases between them. Germline CDR1 is MNHEY and CDR2 is SVGAGI. This CDR3 contains 14 residues. The rearrangement uses TRBV6-5 and TRBJ2-1; the D is unclear. Sequenced material: CD8+ T cells from blood. The sequence came from a young man in good health. The CDR3 DNA sequence: TGTGCCAGCAGCCTGGACGGCCCTTACAATGAGCAGTTCTTC. As protein: CASSLDGPYNEQFF.